Presented here are 25 T cell receptor beta chains from one specimen sequenced in a study of CD8+ T cells in alopecia areata. TCR sequencing used cDNA made by reverse transcription of extracted RNA. Sequencing was performed with immunoSEQ multiplex PCR; in TCRdb, only in-frame clones are kept and a portion is missing. The data contain 200,000 to 250,000 clones, less than 65% of them singletons. The treatment was: oral pan-JAK inhibitor, 5-10 mg twice daily. The sample in question was CD4+ T cells sorted from blood, obtained at week 4, from a patient treated with tofacitinib. The receptors were sampled from a human donor with alopecia areata.

The chain employs TRBV5-1 and TRBJ2-2, with TRBD2 matching over 10 bases. This CDR3 is built from 15 residues. V lost 0 bases to trimming and J lost 5 bases; unmatched junction nucleotides: 1. Germline loops: CDR1 SGHRS, CDR2 YFSETQ. CDR3 residues: CASSLELAGTGELFF. CDR3 nucleotides: TGCGCCAGCAGCTTGGAACTAGCGGGAACCGGGGAGCTGTTTTTT.

V gene TRBV5-1 combines with J gene TRBJ2-7; D gene uncertain. V lost 0 bases to trimming and J lost 5 bases, with 9 bases between them. Germline CDR1 is SGHRS and CDR2 is YFSETQ. This CDR3 is built from 13 residues. The CDR3 here is CASSLEWLDEQYF. CDR3 bases: TGCGCCAGCAGCTTGGAATGGTTAGACGAGCAGTACTTC. The complete variable domain, with remaining parts taken from reference TRBV5-1 and TRBJ2-7, reads KAGVTQTPRYLIKTRGQQVTLSCSPISGHRSVSWYQQTPGQGLQFLFEYFSETQRNKGNFPGRFSGRQFSNSRSEMNVSTLELGDSALYLCASSLEWLDEQYFGPGTRLTVT.

This clone has a handful of counts. Germline is not matched at one junction end, which may reflect a read error. The V call is TRBV6-1, the J call TRBJ2-5; 10 positions agree with TRBD1. The CDR3 has 13 amino acids. Per germline, CDR1 MNHNS and CDR2 SASEGT. The CDR3 nucleotides are TGTGCCAGCAGTGAAGCCCAGAGGGACAGGGGTGACTTC. It yields the protein CASSEAQRDRGDF.

V usage is TRBV29-1 and J usage is TRBJ1-1; TRBD1 matches at 9 bases. Germline V gene lookup returns CDR1 SQVTM and CDR2 ANQGSEA. The V and J ends lost 5 bases and 5 bases, in that order; junction bases with no gene match: 6. This CDR3 is 13 amino acids long. The CDR3 is CSVTRDRATEAFF. CDR3 in DNA: TGCAGCGTTACCCGGGACAGGGCTACTGAAGCTTTCTTT.

This clone was seen a handful of times. This chain joins TRBV5-1 and TRBJ2-1; 7 positions agree with TRBD1. The germline gives CDR1 SGHRS, CDR2 YFSETQ. The CDR3 length is 15 residues. V lost 0 bases, J lost 9 bases, and 9 bases stayed unmatched. The CDR3 loop is CASSLAETGVSEQFF. CDR3 DNA: TGCGCCAGCAGCTTGGCAGAAACAGGGGTCAGTGAGCAGTTCTTC.

This chain links TRBV2 with TRBJ2-5; D unresolved. V lost 5 bases and J 7 bases, leaving 11 bases between the germline ends. Germline CDR1 and CDR2: SNHLY and FYNNEI. The CDR3 runs 12 residues. CDR3 loop: CASSTVRTTQYF. The DNA of the CDR3 is TGTGCCAGCAGTACGGTTAGGACGACCCAGTACTTC.

This chain links TRBV20-1 with TRBJ2-7; D is unclear. Trimming shortened V by 1 base and J by 6 bases, and 7 bases separated the two germline ends. The CDR3 is 11 amino acids. Per the germline V gene, CDR1 is DFQATT and CDR2 is SNEGSKA (reference sequence). Here the CDR3 DNA reads TGCAGTGCTAGAGTAGGGTCCGAGCAGTACTTC. Its protein product is CSARVGSEQYF.

The V and J genes are TRBV7-9 and TRBJ1-2; D unclear. CDR1 and CDR2 (germline): SEHNR, FQNEAQ (reference sequence). This CDR3 has 11 amino acids. Deletions cut 1 base from V and 9 bases from J, with 6 bases between. The CDR3 protein is CASSLGRSYTF. Here the CDR3 DNA reads TGTGCCAGCAGCTTAGGCAGGAGCTACACCTTC.

The V call is TRBV9, the J call TRBJ1-2, with D unresolved. Germline V lookup: CDR1 SGDLS, CDR2 YYNGEE. The CDR3 length is 12 residues. V was clipped by 0 bases and J by 6 bases, with 6 bases between them. CDR3 protein: CASSVVGDGYTF. The CDR3 DNA reads TGTGCCAGCAGCGTAGTTGGGGATGGCTACACCTTC. The complete variable domain, with remaining parts taken from reference TRBV9 and TRBJ1-2, reads DSGVTQTPKHLITATGQRVTLRCSPRSGDLSVYWYQQSLDQGLQFLIQYYNGEERAKGNILERFSAQQFPDLHSELNLSSLELGDSALYFCASSVVGDGYTFGSGTRLTVV.

The chain has TRBV14 and TRBJ2-5, with D possibly being TRBD2 (6 bases). The CDR3 covers 17 residues. Germline CDR1 reads SGHDN; CDR2 reads FVKESK. The ends were cut back, 1 base at V and 6 bases at J, with 21 bases in the middle. The CDR3 region has the DNA TGTGCCAGCAGCCAAGGGGGTACCGGGGGAGGAAGCAAGACCCAGTACTTC. Its protein product is CASSQGGTGGGSKTQYF. Full variable domain (missing parts from reference TRBV14 and TRBJ2-5): EAGVTQFPSHSVIEKGQTVTLRCDPISGHDNLYWYRRVMGKEIKFLLHFVKESKQDESGMPNNRFLAERTGGTYSTLKVQPAELEDSGVYFCASSQGGTGGGSKTQYFGPGTRLLVL.

The chain carries TRBV4-3 and TRBJ1-6; TRBD1 is a possible D gene (5 bases). CDR1 LGHNA and CDR2 YSLEER come from the germline V gene. The CDR3 covers 18 residues. V gave up 1 base and J gave up 4 bases, with 17 bases separating them. The CDR3 here is CASSQAGQSTWYNSPLHF. As DNA, the CDR3 is TGCGCCAGCAGCCAAGCGGGGCAGTCGACCTGGTATAATTCACCCCTCCACTTT.

The chain recombines TRBV29-1 with TRBJ1-1; TRBD1 is a possible D gene (6 bases). Germline values: CDR1 SQVTM, CDR2 ANQGSEA. This CDR3 is built from 14 residues. V lost 5 bases to trimming and J lost 1 base, with 14 bases between them. CDR3 coding DNA: TGCAGCGTTCTTCCATGGACAGCGAACACTGAAGCTTTCTTT. Translating it yields CSVLPWTANTEAFF.

The rearrangement joins TRBV9 to TRBJ2-4, with TRBD1 identical over 7 bases. This CDR3 has 17 amino acids. V shed 0 bases, J shed 1 base, and the junction held 7 bases outside the gene matches. CDR1 and CDR2 from the germline V gene are SGDLS and YYNGEE. CDR3 sequence: CASSVEGAGPAKNIQYF. Written as DNA, the CDR3 is TGTGCCAGCAGCGTAGAGGGGGCGGGCCCGGCCAAAAACATTCAGTACTTC.

The genes are TRBV25-1 and TRBJ1-4, with D hard to call. In germline, CDR1 is MGHDK, CDR2 SYGVNS. The ends were cut back, 4 bases at V and 4 bases at J, with 13 bases in the middle. The CDR3 has 15 residues. The CDR3 coding sequence is TGTGCCAGCAGTGTTTATGGACGGTTTAATGAAAAACTGTTTTTT. It yields the protein CASSVYGRFNEKLFF.

The V call is TRBV5-1, the J call TRBJ2-3, with D perhaps TRBD2 (6 bases). This CDR3 contains 14 residues. Trimming took off 4 bases at V and 5 bases at J, with 14 bases between the two ends. Germline CDR1 is SGHRS and CDR2 is YFSETQ. The CDR3 reads CASSQRRAEDTQYF. The CDR3 DNA is TGCGCCAGCAGCCAGCGGAGGGCCGAAGATACGCAGTATTTT.

V usage is TRBV2 and J usage is TRBJ2-7, with a weak D call TRBD2 (6 bases). The length of the CDR3 is 12 residues. Trimming removed 7 bases at V and 7 bases at J, with 14 bases between. Per germline, CDR1 SNHLY and CDR2 FYNNEI. CDR3 protein: CASKRTNGEQYF. CDR3 bases: TGTGCCAGCAAAAGGACTAACGGGGAGCAGTACTTC.

This chain links TRBV29-1 with TRBJ1-2; unclear D gene. The length of the CDR3 is 13 residues. Germline-derived CDR1 and CDR2 are SQVTM and ANQGSEA. V lost 0 bases and J 6 bases, leaving 11 bases between the germline ends. The CDR3 is CSVEDNADHGYTF. The CDR3 coding sequence is TGCAGCGTTGAAGATAACGCAGACCATGGCTACACCTTC.

The rearrangement links TRBV27 to TRBJ1-6, with a weak D call TRBD1 (5 bases). CDR1 and CDR2 (germline): MNHEY, SMNVEV (reference sequence). This CDR3 spans 15 amino acids. V was pared by 5 bases and J by 7 bases, with 15 bases between. The CDR3 region is CASSPRTTENSPLHF. CDR3 coding DNA: TGTGCCAGCAGTCCGCGGACGACAGAGAATTCACCCCTCCACTTT.

This clone was counted only a few times. The chain recombines TRBV5-1 with TRBJ1-2; no clear D gene. Germline CDR1 SGHRS, CDR2 YFSETQ. V was clipped by 2 bases and J by 2 bases, with 10 bases between them. The CDR3 sequence is 14 residues long. This CDR3 reads CASSFGQINYGYTF. CDR3 nucleotides: TGCGCCAGCAGCTTTGGGCAGATCAACTATGGCTACACCTTC.

In its sample, this clone was seen a few times. The gene calls are TRBV5-1 and TRBJ1-1, with D unclear. The CDR3 sequence is 14 residues long. V was clipped by 2 bases and J by 11 bases, with 19 bases between them. Germline V gives CDR1 SGHRS, CDR2 YFSETQ. As DNA, the CDR3 is TGCGCCAGCAGCTTCAACGACCCTTCCTCGGCGGCTTTCTTT. Translated, it gives CASSFNDPSSAAFF.

The V and J genes are TRBV7-2 and TRBJ1-2, with a possible D match to TRBD1 (5 bases). CDR3 size: 13 residues. V lost 4 bases, J lost 7 bases, and 13 bases lay in between. Per the germline V gene, CDR1 is SGHTA and CDR2 is FQGNSA. DNA of the CDR3: TGTGCCAGCAGCTCAGGGCAGGGTATTGGCTACACCTTC. The encoded protein is CASSSGQGIGYTF.

The rearrangement links TRBV9 to TRBJ2-1, with a possible D match to TRBD1 (5 bases). This CDR3 has 16 amino acids. V gave up 4 bases and J gave up 0 bases, with 14 bases separating them. Per germline, CDR1 SGDLS and CDR2 YYNGEE. Here the CDR3 reads CASSTATVSSYNEQFF. The CDR3 DNA sequence: TGTGCCAGCAGCACGGCGACAGTCAGCTCCTACAATGAGCAGTTCTTC.

A single count supports this clone. This chain joins TRBV5-6 and TRBJ1-5; weak D call: TRBD1 (6 bases). The V gene lost 1 base and the J gene lost 5 bases, with 10 bases spanning the gap. The germline V gene encodes CDR1 SGHDT and CDR2 YYEEEE. This CDR3 region has 14 residues. DNA for the CDR3: TGTGCCAGCAGCTTGACAGGGCATTATCAGCCCCAGCATTTT. Translating it yields CASSLTGHYQPQHF.

Of note for this clone: This specimen includes other DNA sequences encoding the same CDR3. V usage is TRBV11-2 and J usage is TRBJ1-2; TRBD1 aligns across 8 bases. V lost 5 bases and J lost 3; bases outside the gene matches: 2. The length of the CDR3 is 13 residues. Germline CDR1 and CDR2: SGHAT and FQNNGV. The CDR3 DNA follows: TGTGCCAGCAGCCCGGGACAGGACTATGGCTACACCTTC. Amino acids: CASSPGQDYGYTF.

The V gene is TRBV5-4, the J gene TRBJ2-1, with 7 bases fitting TRBD2. V lost 3 bases to trimming and J lost 6 bases; unmatched junction nucleotides: 0. Germline lookup yields CDR1 SGHNT and CDR2 YYREEE (reference sequence). The CDR3 is 12 residues long. CDR3: CASSSGGNEQFF. CDR3 coding DNA: TGTGCCAGCAGCTCGGGGGGCAATGAGCAGTTCTTC.